What follows is one TCR beta chain and its context. CDR3 length: 15 amino acids. Germline values: CDR1 LGHDT, CDR2 YNNKEL (reference sequence). Deletions cut 5 bases from V and 7 bases from J, with 21 bases between. As handled by the study authors: By means of reference gene primer amplification, nucleated cell counts were estimated. Sequencing was performed with immunoSEQ multiplex PCR; in TCRdb, only in-frame clones are kept and a portion is missing. The DNA was the basis for D and trimming; V, J and clone size are from that table. The table includes 100,000 to 150,000 clones, more than 70% detected once. This specimen comes from a study of blood T cell repertoires in COVID-19.

This sequence joins TRBV3-1 (or the pseudogene TRBV3-2) and TRBJ2-7; D is unclear. This TCR came from a human donor in a cohort sampled during active COVID-19. Sequencing was performed on peripheral blood. Here the CDR3 reads CASSSGPDTEQEQYF. In DNA form, the CDR3 reads TGTGCCAGCAGCTCAGGCCCAGATACTGAGCAGGAGCAGTACTTC.